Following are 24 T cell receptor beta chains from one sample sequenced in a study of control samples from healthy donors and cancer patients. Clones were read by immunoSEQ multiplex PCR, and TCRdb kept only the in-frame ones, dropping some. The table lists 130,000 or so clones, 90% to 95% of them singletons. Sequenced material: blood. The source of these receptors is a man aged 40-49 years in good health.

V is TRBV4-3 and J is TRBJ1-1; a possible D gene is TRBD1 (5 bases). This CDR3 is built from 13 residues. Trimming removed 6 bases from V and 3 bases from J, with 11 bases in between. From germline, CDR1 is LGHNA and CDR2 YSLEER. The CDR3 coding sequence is TGCGCCAGCAGGGCAGGGTGGGACACTGAAGCTTTCTTT. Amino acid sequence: CASRAGWDTEAFF.

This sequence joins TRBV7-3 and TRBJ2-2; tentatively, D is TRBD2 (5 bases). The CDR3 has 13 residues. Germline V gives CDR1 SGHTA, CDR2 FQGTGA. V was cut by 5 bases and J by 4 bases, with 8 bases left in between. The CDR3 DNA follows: TGTGCCAGCAGCCCCCGGGGCACCGGGGAGCTGTTTTTT. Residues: CASSPRGTGELFF. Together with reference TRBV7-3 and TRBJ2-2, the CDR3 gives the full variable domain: GAGVSQTPSNKVTEKGKYVELRCDPISGHTALYWYRQSLGQGPEFLIYFQGTGAADDSGLPNDRFFAVRPEGSVSTLKIQRTERGDSAVYLCASSPRGTGELFFGEGSRLTVL.

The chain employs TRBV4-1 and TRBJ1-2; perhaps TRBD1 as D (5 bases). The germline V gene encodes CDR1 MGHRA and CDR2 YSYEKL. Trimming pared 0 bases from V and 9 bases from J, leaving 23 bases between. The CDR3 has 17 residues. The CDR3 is CASSQEERGRGSRRYTF. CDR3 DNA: TGCGCCAGCAGCCAAGAGGAACGCGGCCGGGGGTCTAGGCGCTACACCTTC.

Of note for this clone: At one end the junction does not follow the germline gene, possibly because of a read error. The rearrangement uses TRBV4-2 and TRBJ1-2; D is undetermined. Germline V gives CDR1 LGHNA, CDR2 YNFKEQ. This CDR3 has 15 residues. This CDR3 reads CASSQAATANYSYTF. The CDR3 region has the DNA TGTGCCAGCAGCCAAGCCGCCACTGCTAACTATAGCTACACCTTC.

The CDR3 is CASSLASGRTYNEQFF. The CDR3 DNA is TGTGCCAGCAGCTTAGCCAGCGGGAGGACCTACAATGAGCAGTTCTTC. J is TRBJ2-1 and V is TRBV7-9; 9 bases map to TRBD2. J was trimmed by 2 bases and V by 0 bases; bases with no gene match: 2. The CDR3 has 16 amino acids. CDR1 is SEHNR, CDR2 FQNEAQ, per germline (reference sequence).

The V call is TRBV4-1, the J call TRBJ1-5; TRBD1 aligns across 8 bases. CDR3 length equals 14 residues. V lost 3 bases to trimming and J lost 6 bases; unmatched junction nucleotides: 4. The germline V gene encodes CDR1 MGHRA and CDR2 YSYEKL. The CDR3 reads CASSQPTGVQPQHF. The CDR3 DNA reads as TGCGCCAGCAGCCAGCCGACAGGGGTTCAGCCCCAGCATTTT.

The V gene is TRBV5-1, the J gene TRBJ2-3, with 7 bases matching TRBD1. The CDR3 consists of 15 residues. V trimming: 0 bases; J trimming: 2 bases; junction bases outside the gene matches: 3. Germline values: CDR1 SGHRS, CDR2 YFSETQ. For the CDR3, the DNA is TGCGCCAGCAGCTTGGAACAGGGGAACACAGATACGCAGTATTTT. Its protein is CASSLEQGNTDTQYF.

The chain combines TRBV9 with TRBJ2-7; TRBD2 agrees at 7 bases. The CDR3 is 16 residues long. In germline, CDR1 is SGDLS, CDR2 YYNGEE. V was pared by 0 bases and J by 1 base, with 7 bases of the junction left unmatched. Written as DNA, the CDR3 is TGTGCCAGCAGCGTAGAAGTCCTAGCGGCTTCCTACGAGCAGTACTTC. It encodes CASSVEVLAASYEQYF. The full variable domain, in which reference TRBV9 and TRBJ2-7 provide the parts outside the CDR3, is DSGVTQTPKHLITATGQRVTLRCSPRSGDLSVYWYQQSLDQGLQFLIQYYNGEERAKGNILERFSAQQFPDLHSELNLSSLELGDSALYFCASSVEVLAASYEQYFGPGTRLTVT.

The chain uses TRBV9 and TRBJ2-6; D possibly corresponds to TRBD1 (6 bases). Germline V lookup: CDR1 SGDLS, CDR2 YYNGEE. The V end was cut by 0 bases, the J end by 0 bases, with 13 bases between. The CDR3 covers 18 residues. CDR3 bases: TGTGCCAGCAGCGTAGTTAAGGAAGGGGGCTCTGGGGCCAACGTCCTGACTTTC. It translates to CASSVVKEGGSGANVLTF.

CDR3 amino acids: CASSLDSGVGNNEQFF. The CDR3 DNA reads TGTGCCAGCAGCTTAGATAGCGGGGTTGGGAACAATGAGCAGTTCTTC. The V call is TRBV7-9, the J call TRBJ2-1; 8 bases match TRBD2. This CDR3 is 16 amino acids long. Germline V gene sequence: CDR1 SEHNR, CDR2 FQNEAQ (reference sequence). V shed 1 base and J 5 bases; nucleotides not matched to a gene: 7. The variable domain in full, with the rest retrieved from reference TRBV7-9 and TRBJ2-1, is DTGVSQNPRHKITKRGQNVTFRCDPISEHNRLYWYRQTLGQGPEFLTYFQNEAQLEKSRLLSDRFSAERPKGSFSTLEIQRTEQGDSAMYLCASSLDSGVGNNEQFFGPGTRLTVL.

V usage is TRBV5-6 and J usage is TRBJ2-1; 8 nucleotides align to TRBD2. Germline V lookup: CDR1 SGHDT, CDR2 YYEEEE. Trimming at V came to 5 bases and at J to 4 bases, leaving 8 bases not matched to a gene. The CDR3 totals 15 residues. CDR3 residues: CASRPLAGGYNEQFF. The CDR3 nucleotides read TGTGCCAGCAGGCCTCTAGCGGGCGGGTACAATGAGCAGTTCTTC.

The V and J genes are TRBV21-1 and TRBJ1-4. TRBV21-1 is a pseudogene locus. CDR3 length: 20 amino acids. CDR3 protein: CASSKEDSVRAATKGEKLFF. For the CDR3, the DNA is TGTGCCAGCAGCAAAGAAGACTCGGTTCGTGCTGCAACTAAGGGTGAAAAACTGTTTTTT.

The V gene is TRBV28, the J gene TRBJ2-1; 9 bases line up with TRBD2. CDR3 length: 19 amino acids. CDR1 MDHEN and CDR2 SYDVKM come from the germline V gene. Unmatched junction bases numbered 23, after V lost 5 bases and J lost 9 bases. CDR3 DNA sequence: TGTGCCAGCAGTCCCCCCTCGGGGAGGAGCGGGAGGAGTCGGGGTGAGCAGTTCTTC. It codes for CASSPPSGRSGRSRGEQFF.

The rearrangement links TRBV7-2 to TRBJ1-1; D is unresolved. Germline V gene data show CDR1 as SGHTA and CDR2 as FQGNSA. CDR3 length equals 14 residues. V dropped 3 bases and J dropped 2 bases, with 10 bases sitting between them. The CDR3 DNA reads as TGTGCCAGCAGCTTTACAGACGTTAACACTGAAGCTTTCTTT. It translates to CASSFTDVNTEAFF.

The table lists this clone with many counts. CDR3 DNA: TGTGCCAGCAGCCCAACTACCCCGACACTGGGTACCGGGGAGCTGTTTTTT. Encoded protein: CASSPTTPTLGTGELFF. The chain combines TRBV7-8 with TRBJ2-2; D uncertain. The CDR3 is made up of 17 amino acids. V lost 5 bases and J 5 bases, leaving 21 bases between the germline ends. Germline V gene sequence: CDR1 SGHVS, CDR2 FQNEAQ.

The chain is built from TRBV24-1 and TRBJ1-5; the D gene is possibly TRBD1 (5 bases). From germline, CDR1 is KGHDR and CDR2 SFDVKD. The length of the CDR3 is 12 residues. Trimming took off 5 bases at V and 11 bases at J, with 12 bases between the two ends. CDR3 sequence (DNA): TGTGCCACCAGTGCTAATAGACAGTCCCAGCATTTT. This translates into CATSANRQSQHF.

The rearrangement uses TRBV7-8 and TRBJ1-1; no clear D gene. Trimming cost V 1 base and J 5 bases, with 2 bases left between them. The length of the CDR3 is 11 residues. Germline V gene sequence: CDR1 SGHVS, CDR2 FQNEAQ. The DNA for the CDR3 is TGTGCCAGCAGCTTAGAAACTGAAGCTTTCTTT. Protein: CASSLETEAFF.

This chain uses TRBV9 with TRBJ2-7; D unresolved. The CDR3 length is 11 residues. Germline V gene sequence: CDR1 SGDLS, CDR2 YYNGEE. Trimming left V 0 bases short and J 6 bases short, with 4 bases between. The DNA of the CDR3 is TGTGCCAGCAGCGTAGGGAGCGAGCAGTACTTC. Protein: CASSVGSEQYF.

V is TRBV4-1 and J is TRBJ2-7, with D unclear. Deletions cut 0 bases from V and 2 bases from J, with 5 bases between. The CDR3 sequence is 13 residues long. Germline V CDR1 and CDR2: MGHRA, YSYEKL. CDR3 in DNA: TGCGCCAGCAGCCAAGATGGGGCCTACGAGCAGTACTTC. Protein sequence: CASSQDGAYEQYF.

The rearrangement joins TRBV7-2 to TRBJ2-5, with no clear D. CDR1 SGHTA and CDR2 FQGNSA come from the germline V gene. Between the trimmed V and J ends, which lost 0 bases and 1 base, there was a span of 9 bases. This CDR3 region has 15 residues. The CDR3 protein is CASSLAFGGQETQYF. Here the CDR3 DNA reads TGTGCCAGCAGCTTAGCTTTTGGCGGCCAAGAGACCCAGTACTTC.

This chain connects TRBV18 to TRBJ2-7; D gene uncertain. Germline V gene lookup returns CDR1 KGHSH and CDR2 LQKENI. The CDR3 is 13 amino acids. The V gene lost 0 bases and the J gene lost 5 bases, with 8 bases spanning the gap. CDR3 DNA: TGTGCCAGCTCACCACCATCTAAGAACGAGCAGTACTTC. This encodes CASSPPSKNEQYF.

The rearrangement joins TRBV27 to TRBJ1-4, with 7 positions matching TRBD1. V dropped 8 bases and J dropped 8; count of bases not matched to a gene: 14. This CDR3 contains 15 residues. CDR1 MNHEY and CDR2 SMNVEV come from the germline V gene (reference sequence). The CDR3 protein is CASGSLQGWGEKLFF. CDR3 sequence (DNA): TGTGCCAGCGGATCCTTACAGGGGTGGGGGGAAAAACTGTTTTTT. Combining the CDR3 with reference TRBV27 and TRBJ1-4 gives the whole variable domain EAQVTQNPRYLITVTGKKLTVTCSQNMNHEYMSWYRQDPGLGLRQIYYSMNVEVTDKGDVPEGYKVSRKEKRNFPLILESPSPNQTSLYFCASGSLQGWGEKLFFGSGTQLSVL.

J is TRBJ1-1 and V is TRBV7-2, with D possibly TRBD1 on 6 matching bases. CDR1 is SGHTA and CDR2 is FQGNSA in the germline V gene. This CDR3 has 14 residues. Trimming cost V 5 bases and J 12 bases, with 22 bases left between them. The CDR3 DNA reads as TGTGCCAGCAGCCAGGACAGAACGAAAGGGAAGACTTTCTTT. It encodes CASSQDRTKGKTFF.

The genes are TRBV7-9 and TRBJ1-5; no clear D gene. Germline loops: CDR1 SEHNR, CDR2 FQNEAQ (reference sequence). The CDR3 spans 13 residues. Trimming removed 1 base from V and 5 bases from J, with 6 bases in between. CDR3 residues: CASSLERYQPQHF. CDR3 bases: TGTGCCAGCAGCTTAGAGAGATATCAGCCCCAGCATTTT.